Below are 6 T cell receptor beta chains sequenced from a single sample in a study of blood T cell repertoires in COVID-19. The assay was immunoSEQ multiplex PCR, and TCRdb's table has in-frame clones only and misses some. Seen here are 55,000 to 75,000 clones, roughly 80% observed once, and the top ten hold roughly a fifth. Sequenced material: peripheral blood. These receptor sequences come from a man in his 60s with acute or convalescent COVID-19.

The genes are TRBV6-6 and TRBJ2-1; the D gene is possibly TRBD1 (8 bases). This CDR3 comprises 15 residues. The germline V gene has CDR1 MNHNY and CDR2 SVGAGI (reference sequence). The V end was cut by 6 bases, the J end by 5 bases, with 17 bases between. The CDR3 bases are TGTGCCAGCAGGCGGACAGGGAGGGGAGACAATGAGCAGTTCTTC. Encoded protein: CASRRTGRGDNEQFF.

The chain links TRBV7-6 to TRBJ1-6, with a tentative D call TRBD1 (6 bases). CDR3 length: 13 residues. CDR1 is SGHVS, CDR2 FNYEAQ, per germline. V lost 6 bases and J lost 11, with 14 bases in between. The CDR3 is CASSPGAMTPLHF. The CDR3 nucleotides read TGTGCCAGCAGTCCAGGGGCTATGACACCCCTCCACTTT. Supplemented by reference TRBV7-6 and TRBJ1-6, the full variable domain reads GAGVSQSPRYKVTKRGQDVALRCDPISGHVSLYWYRQALGQGPEFLTYFNYEAQQDKSGLPNDRFSAERPEGSISTLTIQRTEQRDSAMYRCASSPGAMTPLHFGNGTRLTVT.

CDR3 sequence (DNA): TGTGCCAGCAGCTTGGGCTGGGGGGAAGAGACCCAGTACTTC. Amino acid sequence: CASSLGWGEETQYF. The chain carries TRBV5-4 and TRBJ2-5; TRBD2 might be the D (6 bases). Germline CDR1 reads SGHNT; CDR2 reads YYREEE (reference sequence). This CDR3 contains 14 residues. Trimming took 0 bases from V and 3 from J, leaving 9 bases between them.

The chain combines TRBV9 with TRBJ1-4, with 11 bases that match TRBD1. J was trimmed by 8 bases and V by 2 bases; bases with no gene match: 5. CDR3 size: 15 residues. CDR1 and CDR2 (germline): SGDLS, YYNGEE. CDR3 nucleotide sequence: TGTGCCAGCAGCGTCGGGACAGGGGGTATGGAAAAACTGTTTTTT. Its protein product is CASSVGTGGMEKLFF.

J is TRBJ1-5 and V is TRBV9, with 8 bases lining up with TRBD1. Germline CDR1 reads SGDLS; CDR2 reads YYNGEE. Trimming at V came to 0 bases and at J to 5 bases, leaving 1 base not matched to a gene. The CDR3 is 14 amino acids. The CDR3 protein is CASSVGTGYQPQHF. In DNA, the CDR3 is TGTGCCAGCAGCGTAGGGACAGGGTATCAGCCCCAGCATTTT.

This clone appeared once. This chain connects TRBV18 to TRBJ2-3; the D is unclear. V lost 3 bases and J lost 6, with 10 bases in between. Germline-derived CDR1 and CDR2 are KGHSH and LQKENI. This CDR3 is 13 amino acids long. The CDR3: CASSPLVTDTQYF. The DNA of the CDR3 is TGTGCCAGCTCACCCTTAGTCACTGATACGCAGTATTTT. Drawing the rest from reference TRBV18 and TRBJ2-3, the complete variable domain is NAGVMQNPRHLVRRRGQEARLRCSPMKGHSHVYWYRQLPEEGLKFMVYLQKENIIDESGMPKERFSAEFPKEGPSILRIQQVVRGDSAAYFCASSPLVTDTQYFGPGTRLTVL.